The 13 T cell receptor beta chains below were found in one sample sequenced in a study of molecular identifiers for immune sequencing clone quantification. TCRdb reanalysed the PCR reads using MiXCR and keeps one entry per CDR3 protein. This table holds 300,000 to 400,000 distinct CDR3 sequences, roughly a fifth found once. Sequenced input: naive CD8+ T cells from blood, with Jurkat cell RNA spiked in. The sample's subset: FACS-sorted CD8+CD4-CCR7+CD45RA+ naive T cells. The receptors shown here come from a human donor in good health. Some libraries in this study had Jurkat cell RNA spiked in.

This clonotype was found many times. The V gene is TRBV28, the J gene TRBJ1-6, with D maybe TRBD1 (5 bases). V lost 6 bases and J 7 bases, leaving 16 bases between the germline ends. Looked up from germline, CDR1 is MDHEN and CDR2 is SYDVKM. The CDR3 extends over 15 amino acids. The CDR3 here is CASSPVGGGNSPLHF. CDR3 nucleotide sequence: TGTGCCAGCAGCCCCGTCGGGGGTGGGAATTCACCCCTCCACTTT.

Of note for this clonotype: Since no conserved phenylalanine or tryptophan closes the CDR3, a read error is the likely cause. The chain recombines TRBV20-1 with TRBJ2-1, with a possible D match to TRBD2 (6 bases). Germline CDR1 and CDR2: DFQATT and SNEGSKA (reference sequence). The V gene lost 0 bases and the J gene lost 5 bases, with 14 bases spanning the gap. The CDR3 consists of 15 residues. The CDR3 loop reads CSARDRTGVDNEQFL. CDR3 in DNA: TGCAGTGCTAGAGATAGGACGGGAGTAGACAATGAGCAGTTCCTC.

As concerns this clonotype: The CDR3 carries no conserved terminal phenylalanine or tryptophan, so it likely arises from a read error. The chain joins TRBV19 to TRBJ2-3; D is tentatively TRBD1 or TRBD2 (5 bases each). V lost 3 bases and J 5 bases, leaving 6 bases between the germline ends. The CDR3 runs to 12 residues. CDR1 is LNHDA, CDR2 SQIVND, per germline (reference sequence). This CDR3 is CASSMGVDTQYL. The DNA for the CDR3 is TGTGCCAGTAGTATGGGGGTAGATACGCAGTATCTT.

Remarks on this clonotype: Being one base from a much bigger clone, this may be a read error. The chain uses TRBV29-1 and TRBJ2-7; no clear D gene. The V and J ends lost 4 bases and 3 bases respectively, with 13 bases between them. Germline-derived CDR1 and CDR2 are SQVTM and ANQGSEA. The CDR3 sequence is 13 residues long. CDR3 coding DNA: TGCAGCGTTGTCCTCGGCCACTTCTACGAGCAGTACTTC. It translates to CSVVLGHFYEQYF.

In regard to this clonotype: Compared with germline, one end of the junction differs, possibly owing to a read error. V gene TRBV3-1 combines with J gene TRBJ2-3, with 8 bases fitting TRBD1. CDR1 LGHDT and CDR2 YNNKEL come from the germline V gene (reference sequence). The CDR3 runs to 12 residues. The CDR3, as DNA: TGTGCCAACAGCGATATGGACAGGGAGCAGTATTTT. It translates to CANSDMDREQYF.

This clonotype was picked up many times. The V call is TRBV21-1, the J call TRBJ1-5; the table calls TRBD1, which could not be checked here. TRBV21-1 constitutes a pseudogene. This CDR3 has 17 residues. The CDR3 loop is CASSKPYRVTFGQPQHF. CDR3 sequence (DNA): TGTGCCAGCAGCAAACCGTACAGGGTTACTTTCGGGCAGCCCCAGCATTTT.

This clonotype was counted ten times or more. This chain links TRBV2 with TRBJ2-5; D remains ambiguous. Germline CDR1 is SNHLY and CDR2 is FYNNEI. With 4 bases removed from V and 1 base from J, the gap between germline ends came to 7 bases. The CDR3 runs 13 residues. CDR3 coding DNA: TGTGCCAGCAGTGTTGAGGTCCAAGAGACCCAGTACTTC. This gives the protein CASSVEVQETQYF.

This clonotype was recorded at least ten times. The CDR3 nucleotides read TGTGCCAGCAGCTACTTCAATCAGCCCCAGCATTTT. Its protein product is CASSYFNQPQHF. V usage is TRBV5-6 and J usage is TRBJ1-5; no firm D call. The V end lost 3 bases, the J end lost 3 bases, and 4 bases lay between the germline ends. The CDR3 extends over 12 amino acids. The germline CDR1 and CDR2 sequences are SGHDT and YYEEEE.

This clonotype occurred many times. The V and J genes are TRBV28 and TRBJ2-3; tentatively, D is TRBD1 (5 bases). Germline loops: CDR1 MDHEN, CDR2 SYDVKM. The CDR3 loop spans 15 amino acids. The V end was cut by 2 bases, the J end by 1 base, with 10 bases between. CDR3 nucleotides: TGTGCCAGCAGTTTAAGGGGTATGGGCACAGATACGCAGTATTTT. Its protein product is CASSLRGMGTDTQYF.

This clonotype was counted ten times or more. The rearrangement joins TRBV7-9 to TRBJ1-1, with unresolved D. The CDR3 runs 13 residues. V was pared by 3 bases and J by 7 bases, with 12 bases between. The germline V gene has CDR1 SEHNR and CDR2 FQNEAQ (reference sequence). CDR3 nucleotides: TGTGCCAGCAGCTTTGTGGCAGACCTTGAAGCTTTCTTT. Its protein product is CASSFVADLEAFF.

This clonotype was seen many times. The rearrangement joins TRBV20-1 to TRBJ1-3; no clear D. CDR1 and CDR2 (germline): DFQATT, SNEGSKA (reference sequence). The CDR3 spans 16 residues. Trimming removed 0 bases at V and 1 base at J, with 13 bases between. CDR3 region: CSARDTTEQSGNTIYF. The CDR3 bases are TGCAGTGCTAGAGATACGACGGAGCAATCTGGAAACACCATATATTTT.

In regard to this clonotype: One base away lies a much larger clone, so this may be a sequencing read error. The V gene is TRBV20-1, the J gene TRBJ2-4, with 15 bases aligning to TRBD2. Germline CDR1 and CDR2: DFQATT and SNEGSKA (reference sequence). This CDR3 contains 18 residues. CDR3 sequence reads: CSAMGLAGGPIAKSIQYF. The CDR3 bases are TGCAGTGCTATGGGACTAGCGGGGGGCCCGATAGCCAAAAGCATTCAGTACTTC.

This clonotype was counted only a few times. The J gene is TRBJ2-7, the V gene TRBV7-9, with 8 positions matching TRBD1. CDR1 and CDR2 (germline): SEHNR, FQNEAQ (reference sequence). Trimming at V came to 8 bases and at J to 3 bases, leaving 12 bases not matched to a gene. CDR3 length: 15 amino acids. The CDR3 protein is CASGAGQGRYYEQYF. The CDR3 nucleotides are TGTGCCAGCGGCGCCGGACAGGGTAGATACTACGAGCAGTACTTC.